This T cell receptor beta chain was sequenced for a study of post-analysis software for immune sequencing data. General study points: Comparison of patients with controls showed 4 to 6 TRBV segments more frequent in patients, TRBV5-6, TRBV5-1 and TRBV20-1 among them.

Sequencing libraries made from TCR beta cDNA carried unique molecular identifiers. TCRdb reanalysed the PCR reads using MiXCR and keeps one entry per CDR3 protein. The sample has hundreds of thousands of distinct CDR3 sequences, about 57% seen once. The CDR3 has 16 residues. V was pared by 6 bases and J by 5 bases, with 13 bases of the junction left unmatched. On this clonotype: Its target is not known.

The receptor's source is a girl aged 5-17 years with multiple sclerosis. What was sequenced was blood. This sequence joins TRBV12-3 or TRBV12-4 and TRBJ2-3, with TRBD1 identical over 8 bases. CDR3 loop: CASRAGQGWGGDTQYF. CDR3 nucleotide sequence: TGTGCCAGCAGAGCTGGACAGGGATGGGGAGGAGATACGCAGTATTTT.